Sequencing of this TCR beta chain was carried out in a study of blood T cell repertoires in COVID-19. Germline CDR1 reads LNHDA; CDR2 reads SQIVND (reference sequence). The CDR3 is made up of 15 amino acids. V dropped 0 bases and J dropped 7 bases, with 15 bases sitting between them. Clones were read by immunoSEQ multiplex PCR, and TCRdb kept only the in-frame ones, dropping some. The sample shows 150,000 to 200,000 clones, over 75% of them seen only once. Sequenced input: peripheral blood. This TCR was recovered from a man aged 40-49 years with active or convalescent COVID-19. The chain recombines TRBV19 with TRBJ1-1; D not certain. The CDR3 reads CASSIDSSQYYEAFF. CDR3 sequence (DNA): TGTGCCAGTAGTATAGATAGCTCCCAGTACTATGAAGCTTTCTTT.